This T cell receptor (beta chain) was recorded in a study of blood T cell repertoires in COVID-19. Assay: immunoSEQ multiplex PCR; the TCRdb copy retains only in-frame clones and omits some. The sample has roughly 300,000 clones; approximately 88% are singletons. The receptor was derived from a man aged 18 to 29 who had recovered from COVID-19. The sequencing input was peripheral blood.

DNA for the CDR3: TGTGCCATCAGTGAGTCCCAAAGGGGGTTCGGCACTGAAGCTTTCTTT. Protein: CAISESQRGFGTEAFF. The chain joins TRBV10-3 to TRBJ1-1, with a possible D match to TRBD1 (6 bases). The V gene lost 0 bases and the J gene lost 4 bases, with 15 bases spanning the gap. Germline CDR1 reads ENHRY; CDR2 reads SYGVKD. There are 16 residues in the CDR3.